The present TCR beta chain was sequenced within a study of T cell changes during pregnancy in multiple sclerosis. The method was immunoSEQ multiplex PCR; TCRdb's version includes in-frame clones alone and lacks a portion of them. The data show some 74,000 clones, roughly 90% seen once. CDR1 KGHSH and CDR2 LQKENI come from the germline V gene. The CDR3 length is 14 residues. Trimming cost V 2 bases and J 3 bases; bases outside gene matches: 0. The sample in question was peripheral blood, obtained after pregnancy. This receptor was obtained from a female donor in good health, enrolled as a control in a pregnancy study. The V gene is TRBV18, the J gene TRBJ2-7, with 11 bases matching TRBD1. CDR3 nucleotides: TGTGCCAGCTCACCAGGGACAGGGGGCTACGAGCAGTACTTC. This gives the protein CASSPGTGGYEQYF. Supplemented by reference TRBV18 and TRBJ2-7, the full variable domain reads NAGVMQNPRHLVRRRGQEARLRCSPMKGHSHVYWYRQLPEEGLKFMVYLQKENIIDESGMPKERFSAEFPKEGPSILRIQQVVRGDSAAYFCASSPGTGGYEQYFGPGTRLTVT.